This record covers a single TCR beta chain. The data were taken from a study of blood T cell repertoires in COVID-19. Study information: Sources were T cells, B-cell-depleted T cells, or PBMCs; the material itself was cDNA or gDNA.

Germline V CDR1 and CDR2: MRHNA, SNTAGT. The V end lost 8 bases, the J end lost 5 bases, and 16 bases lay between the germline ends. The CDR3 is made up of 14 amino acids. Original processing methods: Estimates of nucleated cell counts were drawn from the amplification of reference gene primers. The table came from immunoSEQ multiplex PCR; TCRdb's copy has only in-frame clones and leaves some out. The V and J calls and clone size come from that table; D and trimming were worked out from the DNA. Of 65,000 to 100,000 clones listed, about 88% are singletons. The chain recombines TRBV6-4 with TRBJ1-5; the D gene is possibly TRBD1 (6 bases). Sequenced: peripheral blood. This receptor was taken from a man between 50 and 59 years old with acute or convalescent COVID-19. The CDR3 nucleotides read TGTGCCAGCTCGAGGAAAGCAGGGGATCAGCCCCAGCATTTT. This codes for CASSRKAGDQPQHF.